This T cell receptor (beta chain) originates from a study of a mutant IDH1 vaccine in newly diagnosed glioma. About the research overall: Commencement of vaccination occurred 4-6 weeks following radiotherapy alone, or concurrently with temozolomide cycles.

Trimming shortened V by 0 bases and J by 4 bases, and 4 bases separated the two germline ends. The CDR3 is made up of 14 amino acids. The germline V gene encodes CDR1 PRHDT and CDR2 FYEKMQ (reference sequence). As for this clone: Its antigen is not known.

TCRdb keeps only in-frame clones here, not all; method: immunoSEQ multiplex PCR. Of about 40,000 clones listed, around 76% are singletons. Described time point: week 23, last vaccination. It was 300 ug of mutant IDH1 20-mer peptide that made up each vaccine dose, given with topical imiquimod. This sequence originates from a man aged 45-65 years with glioma. The chain joins TRBV13 to TRBJ1-6, with D unresolved. The sample in question was PBMCs, obtained from a glioma patient whose treatment included an IDH1 peptide vaccine. This CDR3 is CASSLGEYNSPLHF. Here the CDR3 DNA reads TGTGCCAGCAGCTTAGGGGAATATAATTCACCCCTCCACTTT.